These 31 T cell receptor beta chains were all obtained from the same sample, sequenced in a study of T-cell memory formation after mild COVID-19. One entry per CDR3 protein, called by TCRdb with MiXCR from the 5' RACE reads. The repertoire holds approximately 300,000 distinct CDR3 sequences, with less than 20% as singletons. Sample: PBMCs or a T cell subset sorted from them (not recorded which). These receptors originate from a man younger than 35 who had mild COVID-19 (a few samples of this study predate the infection). Cell type and time point are not known.

The rearrangement links TRBV18 to TRBJ1-4; no firm D call. Germline loops: CDR1 KGHSH, CDR2 LQKENI. The germline V and J ends were trimmed by 2 bases and 4 bases, with 11 bases remaining between them. This CDR3 spans 15 amino acids. CDR3 sequence reads: CASSPWAGNNEKLFF. The CDR3 nucleotides are TGTGCCAGCTCACCATGGGCGGGAAATAATGAAAAACTGTTTTTT.

This clonotype was detected only a few times. The V call is TRBV4-1, the J call TRBJ2-3; 9 bases match TRBD2. Germline-derived CDR1 and CDR2 are MGHRA and YSYEKL. CDR3 length equals 16 residues. J lost 3 bases, V lost 1 base, and 5 bases had no gene match. CDR3 in DNA: TGCGCCAGCAGCCAAGTGGCTAGCGGGGTGACAGATACGCAGTATTTT. Protein product: CASSQVASGVTDTQYF.

This clonotype was seen more than once but under ten times. V and J are TRBV6-5 and TRBJ2-5, with unresolved D. Per the germline V gene, CDR1 is MNHEY and CDR2 is SVGAGI. This CDR3 contains 11 residues. With 7 bases removed from V and 5 bases from J, the gap between germline ends came to 8 bases. The CDR3 reads CASIYLETQYF. Written as DNA, the CDR3 is TGTGCCAGCATATACTTGGAGACCCAGTACTTC.

The table lists this clonotype with a count of one. The chain is built from TRBV6-2 or TRBV6-3 and TRBJ1-1; D unclear. Germline V gives CDR1 MNHEY, CDR2 SVGEGT. Trimming took 5 bases from V and 4 from J, leaving 14 bases between them. CDR3 length equals 14 residues. This CDR3 is CASSGSWTPTEAFF. The DNA for the CDR3 is TGTGCCAGCAGTGGAAGTTGGACCCCCACTGAAGCTTTCTTT.

This clonotype was counted many times. CDR3 loop: CASSISGGQYNEQFF. CDR3 DNA: TGTGCCAGCAGTATCAGCGGGGGGCAATACAATGAGCAGTTCTTC. The rearrangement joins TRBV6-4 to TRBJ2-1; 9 nucleotides agree with TRBD2. Germline-derived CDR1 and CDR2 are MRHNA and SNTAGT. V lost 5 bases and J lost 4; bases outside the gene matches: 6. The CDR3 is 15 amino acids.

This clonotype was counted ten times or more. The J gene is TRBJ1-2, the V gene TRBV27, with 8 bases that match TRBD1. The V and J ends lost 0 bases and 8 bases, in that order; junction bases with no gene match: 8. CDR3 length: 15 residues. Germline V lookup: CDR1 MNHEY, CDR2 SMNVEV (reference sequence). Here the CDR3 reads CASSLSPDRAGGYTF. The CDR3, as DNA: TGTGCCAGCAGTTTATCCCCGGACAGGGCTGGGGGCTACACCTTC.

The chain carries TRBV28 and TRBJ1-2; D perhaps matches TRBD1 (5 bases). V was shortened by 10 bases and J by 1 base, with 13 bases between the two germline ends. This CDR3 has 13 amino acids. Germline loops: CDR1 MDHEN, CDR2 SYDVKM. The chain's CDR3 is CATTEGSNYGYTF. The CDR3 coding sequence is TGTGCCACCACGGAGGGGAGTAACTATGGCTACACCTTC.

This clonotype was seen many times. The V and J genes are TRBV5-1 and TRBJ1-2, with unresolved D. Germline CDR1 and CDR2: SGHRS and YFSETQ. V was shortened by 4 bases and J by 0 bases, with 13 bases between the two germline ends. CDR3 length: 15 residues. Here the CDR3 reads CASSMSRESNYGYTF. In DNA form, the CDR3 reads TGCGCCAGCAGCATGTCCAGAGAATCTAACTATGGCTACACCTTC.

This clonotype came up a few times. The V gene is TRBV4-3, the J gene TRBJ2-3, with D possibly matching TRBD2 (5 bases). Trimming stripped 3 bases from V and 4 bases from J, with 20 bases between. This CDR3 is 17 amino acids long. CDR1 and CDR2 from the germline V gene are LGHNA and YSLEER. The CDR3 here is CASSHRSEGYGADTQYF. CDR3 in DNA: TGCGCCAGCAGCCACCGGTCAGAGGGTTACGGCGCAGATACGCAGTATTTT.

This clonotype was observed a few times. V gene TRBV12-3 or TRBV12-4 combines with J gene TRBJ1-1, with D maybe TRBD1 (5 bases). The CDR3 is made up of 12 amino acids. V was shortened by 7 bases and J by 11 bases, with 17 bases between the two germline ends. The chain's CDR3 is CASTPWGTRAFF. CDR3 coding DNA: TGTGCCAGCACCCCGTGGGGCACCAGGGCTTTCTTT.

This clonotype was detected only a few times. The DNA is omitted, as the CDR3 cannot be located on it reliably, and the CDR3 follows TCRdb's listing. The rearrangement links TRBV20-1 to TRBJ2-3; the table calls TRBD1, which could not be checked here. Germline V gene sequence: CDR1 DFQATT, CDR2 SNEGSKA (reference sequence). From its first to its last residue, the CDR3 has 14 amino acids. CDR3 sequence reads: CSASFGAGADTQYF.

This clonotype has a count of ten or more. The genes are TRBV6-1 and TRBJ2-7; D ambiguous. Germline-derived CDR1 and CDR2 are MNHNS and SASEGT. V was pared by 6 bases and J by 0 bases, with 9 bases between. The CDR3 consists of 13 residues. The CDR3 coding sequence is TGTGCCAGCAGGAAGAGAAGCTCCTACGAGCAGTACGTC. Translated: CASRKRSSYEQYV.

This clonotype was counted a few times. The chain carries TRBV10-3 and TRBJ2-5; D possibly corresponds to TRBD2 (6 bases). This CDR3 contains 14 residues. Per germline, CDR1 ENHRY and CDR2 SYGVKD. The V gene lost 8 bases and the J gene lost 4 bases, with 17 bases spanning the gap. The CDR3 DNA follows: TGTGCCATCGGAGGGCCTCACGCGGGAGAGACCCAGTACTTC. This gives the protein CAIGGPHAGETQYF.

The V and J genes are TRBV28 and TRBJ2-7; 7 bases match TRBD2. This CDR3 has 13 residues. Looked up from germline, CDR1 is MDHEN and CDR2 is SYDVKM. The ends lost 8 bases at V and 2 bases at J; junction bases unmatched: 6. CDR3: CASQSGVTYEQYV. The CDR3 DNA sequence: TGTGCCAGCCAGAGCGGGGTGACCTACGAGCAGTACGTC.

This clonotype was counted many times. This sequence joins TRBV6-2 or TRBV6-3 and TRBJ2-1, with D unclear. V lost 2 bases, J lost 6 bases, and 2 bases lay in between. The length of the CDR3 is 11 residues. Germline CDR1 reads MNHEY; CDR2 reads SVGEGT. In DNA, the CDR3 is TGTGCCAGCAGTTACACCAATGAGCAGTTCTTC. Residues: CASSYTNEQFF.

V and J are TRBV6-5 and TRBJ2-1, with D perhaps matching TRBD1 (6 bases). This CDR3 has 13 residues. Germline lookup yields CDR1 MNHEY and CDR2 SVGAGI. V was trimmed by 6 bases and J by 9 bases, leaving 15 bases between them. CDR3: CASRQGMSGEQFF. The CDR3 DNA sequence: TGTGCCAGCAGACAGGGAATGAGTGGTGAGCAGTTCTTC.

The CDR3 here is CSASSGTGVQPQHF. CDR3 DNA: TGCAGTGCGAGCTCCGGGACAGGGGTCCAGCCCCAGCATTTT. The rearrangement links TRBV20-1 to TRBJ1-5; 10 nucleotides agree with TRBD1. Germline V CDR1 and CDR2: DFQATT, SNEGSKA (reference sequence). CDR3 length equals 14 residues. The V and J ends lost 6 bases and 7 bases, in that order; junction bases with no gene match: 9.

This clonotype was seen many times. CDR3 sequence (DNA): TGTGCCAGCATCTCAGGGAGCTCCTATAATTCACCCCTCCACTTT. This encodes CASISGSSYNSPLHF. This chain uses TRBV7-8 with TRBJ1-6; D may be TRBD1 (5 bases). The germline V gene has CDR1 SGHVS and CDR2 FQNEAQ. Between the trimmed V and J ends, which lost 7 bases and 0 bases, there was a span of 10 bases. This CDR3 region has 15 residues.

This clonotype showed up just once. This rearrangement joins TRBV5-1 to TRBJ2-3; 11 bases fit TRBD2. V dropped 8 bases and J dropped 2; count of bases not matched to a gene: 4. Germline CDR1 and CDR2: SGHRS and YFSETQ. CDR3 size: 14 residues. CDR3 amino acids: CARTLAGATDTQYF. The CDR3 region has the DNA TGCGCCAGAACACTAGCGGGGGCCACAGATACGCAGTATTTT.

The rearrangement joins TRBV7-3 to TRBJ1-1; D is uncertain. The germline V gene has CDR1 SGHTA and CDR2 FQGTGA. Trimming removed 3 bases at V and 4 bases at J, with 12 bases between. The CDR3 is made up of 14 amino acids. CDR3 residues: CASSFSATGTEAFF. CDR3 nucleotides: TGTGCCAGCAGCTTCTCAGCGACGGGCACTGAAGCTTTCTTT.

The chain joins TRBV6-2 or TRBV6-3 to TRBJ2-5; tentative D call: TRBD2 (6 bases). The germline CDR1 and CDR2 sequences are MNHEY and SVGEGT. The CDR3 runs 14 residues. V was shortened by 5 bases and J by 1 base, with 11 bases between the two germline ends. This CDR3 reads CASSGAGTQETQYF. CDR3 nucleotides: TGTGCCAGCAGTGGAGCGGGCACCCAAGAGACCCAGTACTTC.

This clonotype was seen many times. The chain employs TRBV5-1 and TRBJ2-5, with 9 bases fitting TRBD2. The ends lost 2 bases at V and 5 bases at J; junction bases unmatched: 7. Germline-derived CDR1 and CDR2 are SGHRS and YFSETQ. The CDR3 contains 15 residues. CDR3 sequence: CASSLIAGARETQYF. The CDR3 coding sequence is TGCGCCAGCAGCTTAATAGCGGGGGCCCGGGAGACCCAGTACTTC.

This clonotype has a count of ten or more. This chain uses TRBV29-1 with TRBJ1-5; the match to TRBD1 covers 7 bases. The CDR3 loop spans 15 amino acids. V was pared by 6 bases and J by 6 bases, with 14 bases of the junction left unmatched. Germline CDR1 SQVTM, CDR2 ANQGSEA. In nucleotides, the CDR3 is TGCAGCGTGGGAACCGACAGGGCCCCTGGTCAGCCCCAGCATTTT. Its translation is CSVGTDRAPGQPQHF.

This clonotype was seen more than once but under ten times. The rearrangement joins TRBV20-1 to TRBJ2-3; D is unclear. The CDR3 covers 16 residues. CDR1 and CDR2 from the germline V gene are DFQATT and SNEGSKA (reference sequence). The V end was cut by 5 bases, the J end by 0 bases, with 18 bases between. The CDR3 DNA reads TGCAGTGCTCCATCACACGAGACGGCTAGCACAGATACGCAGTATTTT. Amino acids: CSAPSHETASTDTQYF.

The chain is built from TRBV7-3 and TRBJ2-5, with D perhaps being TRBD1 or TRBD2 (6 bases each). Germline assignment: CDR1 SGHTA and CDR2 FQGTGA. V lost 2 bases, J lost 0 bases, and 10 bases lay in between. The CDR3 consists of 15 residues. In DNA, the CDR3 is TGTGCCAGCAGCTTATCCGGGGGCTACCAAGAGACCCAGTACTTC. It yields the protein CASSLSGGYQETQYF.

The chain couples TRBV27 to TRBJ1-2, with 7 bases fitting TRBD1. The germline gives CDR1 MNHEY, CDR2 SMNVEV (reference sequence). This CDR3 is 17 amino acids long. The V segment lost 5 bases and the J segment 2 bases; nucleotides outside the gene matches: 14. The CDR3 loop reads CASSPSVGDSGNYGYTF. CDR3 bases: TGTGCCAGCAGTCCCTCCGTAGGGGACAGCGGGAACTATGGCTACACCTTC.

This clonotype has ten or more counts. This chain uses TRBV4-1 with TRBJ2-7, with TRBD1 identical over 7 bases. Germline V gives CDR1 MGHRA, CDR2 YSYEKL. The CDR3 is made up of 15 amino acids. After removal of 1 base from V and 3 bases from J, the junction contained 6 bases not matched to a gene. The CDR3, as DNA: TGCGCCAGCAGCCAAGTCACAGGGGCTGGCTACGAGCAGTACTTC. Protein product: CASSQVTGAGYEQYF.

The gene calls are TRBV7-2 and TRBJ2-1; D gene uncertain. The CDR3 is made up of 13 amino acids. V was pared by 3 bases and J by 6 bases, with 9 bases between. Germline CDR1 SGHTA, CDR2 FQGNSA. CDR3 coding DNA: TGTGCCAGCAGCTTCGGTAGGCTCAATGAGCAGTTCTTC. Its translation is CASSFGRLNEQFF. Filled out from reference TRBV7-2 and TRBJ2-1, the complete variable domain reads GAGVSQSPSNKVTEKGKDVELRCDPISGHTALYWYRQSLGQGLEFLIYFQGNSAPDKSGLPSDRFSAERTGGSVSTLTIQRTQQEDSAVYLCASSFGRLNEQFFGPGTRLTVL.

This chain joins TRBV12-3 or TRBV12-4 and TRBJ2-1; possibly TRBD1 for D (6 bases). The CDR3 totals 14 residues. V was pared by 5 bases and J by 12 bases, with 20 bases between. The CDR3 nucleotides are TGTGCCAGCAGTCAGGTACAGGGATTAACTGGGCAGTTCTTC. This sequence encodes CASSQVQGLTGQFF.

This sequence joins TRBV2 and TRBJ2-3; 7 nucleotides line up with TRBD1. The V segment lost 9 bases and the J segment 0 bases; nucleotides outside the gene matches: 9. CDR1 and CDR2 (germline): SNHLY, FYNNEI. The CDR3 is made up of 15 amino acids. CDR3 loop: CARGTVVSSTDTQYF. Written as DNA, the CDR3 is TGTGCCAGAGGGACAGTCGTTTCTAGCACAGATACGCAGTATTTT.

In its sample, this clonotype was seen a few times. This chain joins TRBV29-1 and TRBJ2-1; a possible D gene is TRBD2 (5 bases). The CDR3 spans 14 residues. Germline V gene sequence: CDR1 SQVTM, CDR2 ANQGSEA. V was pared by 4 bases and J by 2 bases, with 12 bases between. The CDR3 is CSVVTGVPYNEQFF. CDR3 in DNA: TGCAGCGTTGTTACCGGGGTCCCCTACAATGAGCAGTTCTTC.